This T cell receptor beta chain was sequenced in a study of T cell repertoires in cytomegalovirus infection. Study-wide points: The ex vivo response was dominated by HLA-C-restricted CMV-specific TCR beta clonotypes.

TCRdb itself ran the reads through MiXCR, one entry per CDR3 protein. The table records fewer than 55,000 distinct CDR3 sequences, around 19% of them present only once. This CDR3 spans 14 amino acids. The V gene's germline CDR1 is SGHVS and CDR2 FNYEAQ. V shed 4 bases and J shed 2 bases, with 6 bases lying between them. To note about this clonotype: Its target is unknown.

The V call is TRBV7-6, the J call TRBJ2-6; D gene ambiguous. The clonotype comes from a human donor in good health (CMV status not recorded). Some clones in this sample may be carry-over from other donors' samples. The specimen comprised CD8+ T cells from cultured PBMCs, sampled from culture after CMV antigen stimulation. CDR3 DNA: TGTGCCAGCAGCTCCGGCCCTGGGGCCAACGTCCTGACTTTC. Translating gives CASSSGPGANVLTF.